This entry lists 14 T cell receptor beta chains sequenced from one sample in a study of blood T cell repertoires in COVID-19 (TCRdb year 2020). The protocol used for the library was the immunoSEQ multiplex PCR assay. TCRdb took over this immuneACCESS table, retaining in-frame rearrangements with V and J assigned. Such tables are incomplete; in checked studies, under half of the missing clones stem from an unresolved V gene, and the remainder is unexplained. In all, the sample holds hundreds of thousands of clones, and 70% to 90% of those were seen once. Of the sample, around 0.9% falls within the top ten clones. Sample: PBMCs or T cells enriched from blood (not recorded which). These receptors all stem from a woman aged 30 to 39 who had recovered from COVID-19.

V gene TRBV28 combines with J gene TRBJ1-6; 8 bases map to TRBD1. Trimming took 6 bases from V and 3 from J; bases not matched to a gene: 10. The germline gives CDR1 MDHEN, CDR2 SYDVKM. The CDR3 covers 17 residues. The CDR3 loop is CASSPPGQVLYNSPLHF. The CDR3 DNA follows: TGTGCCAGCAGCCCGCCGGGACAGGTGCTCTATAATTCACCCCTCCACTTT.

This chain links TRBV5-6 with TRBJ1-2; tentative D call: TRBD1 (6 bases). Trimming shortened V by 0 bases and J by 4 bases, and 10 bases separated the two germline ends. This CDR3 contains 14 residues. Germline V gene lookup returns CDR1 SGHDT and CDR2 YYEEEE. The CDR3 loop reads CASSLEQGLYGYTF. The CDR3 bases are TGTGCCAGCAGCTTGGAACAGGGCCTCTATGGCTACACCTTC.

The rearrangement joins TRBV3-1 (or the pseudogene TRBV3-2) to TRBJ2-7; 8 nucleotides align to TRBD2. From germline, CDR1 is LGHDT and CDR2 YNNKEL (reference sequence). Trimming removed 3 bases from V and 4 bases from J; junction bases left unmatched: 11. The CDR3 contains 16 residues. CDR3 coding DNA: TGTGCCAGCAGCCATTTCGTAGCGGGATCACCATACGAGCAGTACTTC. Protein: CASSHFVAGSPYEQYF.

This chain's CDR3 is CASLPGLAGGEQYF. The CDR3 coding sequence is TGTGCCAGTTTGCCGGGACTAGCGGGGGGTGAGCAGTACTTC. The chain links TRBV7-9 to TRBJ2-7; 15 bases line up with TRBD2. This CDR3 region has 14 residues. V lost 9 bases to trimming and J lost 7 bases; unmatched junction nucleotides: 7. CDR1 is SEHNR and CDR2 is FQNEAQ in the germline V gene (reference sequence).

This clone was picked up a small number of times. The chain carries TRBV6-5 and TRBJ1-2; D is unclear. CDR1 and CDR2 from the germline V gene are MNHEY and SVGAGI. The CDR3 covers 15 residues. Trimming took 7 bases from V and 2 from J, leaving 17 bases between them. The CDR3 bases are TGTGCCAGCAAGTGGAGCAAGGAGAGAAACTATGGCTACACCTTC. Its protein is CASKWSKERNYGYTF.

This chain joins TRBV29-1 and TRBJ1-5, with D uncertain. Between the trimmed V and J ends, which lost 5 bases and 3 bases, there was a span of 8 bases. The CDR3 runs to 12 residues. From germline, CDR1 is SQVTM and CDR2 ANQGSEA. CDR3 in amino acids: CSVLADNQPQHF. As DNA, the CDR3 is TGCAGCGTTTTGGCCGACAATCAGCCCCAGCATTTT.

The CDR3 nucleotides are TGTGCCAGCAGCTTAGGGGCTAGACAGGGACGAGAGACCCAGTACTTC. Amino acid sequence: CASSLGARQGRETQYF. The V and J genes are TRBV7-6 and TRBJ2-5; 7 bases map to TRBD1. CDR1 and CDR2 from the germline V gene are SGHVS and FNYEAQ. The CDR3 covers 16 residues. With V trimmed by 1 base and J by 4 bases, 9 bases remained unmatched. Variable domain in full (rest from reference TRBV7-6 and TRBJ2-5): GAGVSQSPRYKVTKRGQDVALRCDPISGHVSLYWYRQALGQGPEFLTYFNYEAQQDKSGLPNDRFSAERPEGSISTLTIQRTEQRDSAMYRCASSLGARQGRETQYFGPGTRLLVL.

The rearrangement links TRBV28 to TRBJ2-1; 12 bases agree with TRBD2. Germline CDR1 reads MDHEN; CDR2 reads SYDVKM. This CDR3 spans 19 amino acids. V lost 5 bases, J lost 0 bases, and 11 bases stayed unmatched. CDR3 sequence reads: CASSQPTSGRKISYNEQFF. As DNA, the CDR3 is TGTGCCAGCAGTCAACCTACTAGCGGGAGGAAGATCTCCTACAATGAGCAGTTCTTC. Filled out from reference TRBV28 and TRBJ2-1, the complete variable domain reads DVKVTQSSRYLVKRTGEKVFLECVQDMDHENMFWYRQDPGLGLRLIYFSYDVKMKEKGDIPEGYSVSREKKERFSLILESASTNQTSMYLCASSQPTSGRKISYNEQFFGPGTRLTVL.

The table lists this clone with a few counts. The J gene is TRBJ1-6, the V gene TRBV9, with 8 bases that match TRBD1. The V gene end was trimmed by 3 bases and the J gene end by 6 bases; junction bases not matched to a gene: 5. Germline V gene data show CDR1 as SGDLS and CDR2 as YYNGEE. The CDR3 spans 15 residues. DNA for the CDR3: TGTGCCAGCAGCGGCCGGGACAGGTTTAATTCACCCCTCCACTTT. Its translation is CASSGRDRFNSPLHF.

The CDR3 DNA follows: TGTGCCAGCAGCATATTAGGCGGAGGATACAATGAGCAGTTCTTC. This encodes CASSILGGGYNEQFF. This chain connects TRBV7-9 to TRBJ2-1; TRBD2 is a possible D gene (5 bases). The CDR3 is made up of 15 amino acids. V shed 5 bases and J shed 4 bases, with 15 bases lying between them. Germline lookup yields CDR1 SEHNR and CDR2 FQNEAQ (reference sequence).

The chain has TRBV28 and TRBJ1-2; the D gene is possibly TRBD1 (6 bases). V was shortened by 6 bases and J by 8 bases, with 22 bases between the two germline ends. This CDR3 region has 15 residues. Germline assignment: CDR1 MDHEN and CDR2 SYDVKM. The DNA of the CDR3 is TGTGCCAGCAGACCTACGACGATGGCAGGGGACGGCTACACCTTC. It is translated as CASRPTTMAGDGYTF.

J is TRBJ1-2 and V is TRBV5-6; the D is unclear. V shed 3 bases and J shed 11 bases, with 8 bases lying between them. Germline lookup yields CDR1 SGHDT and CDR2 YYEEEE. The CDR3 sequence is 10 residues long. This chain's CDR3 is CASSSTLYTF. In DNA, the CDR3 is TGTGCCAGCAGCTCGACTCTATACACCTTC.

This chain uses TRBV7-2 with TRBJ2-1; TRBD1 matches at 8 bases. This CDR3 region has 14 residues. Germline V lookup: CDR1 SGHTA, CDR2 FQGNSA. The trim removed 8 bases at V and 2 bases at J, leaving 5 bases unmatched. The CDR3 DNA reads TGTGCCAGCGCAGGGGGCCTCCCCTACAATGAGCAGTTCTTC. This sequence encodes CASAGGLPYNEQFF.

The V gene is TRBV9, the J gene TRBJ2-7, with D possibly TRBD1 on 5 matching bases. Germline CDR1 is SGDLS and CDR2 is YYNGEE. Trimming removed 0 bases from V and 2 bases from J, with 12 bases in between. The CDR3 length is 15 residues. CDR3 sequence: CASSVGQLGTYEQYF. The DNA of the CDR3 is TGTGCCAGCAGCGTAGGACAGCTAGGTACCTACGAGCAGTACTTC.